The clone carrying this T cell receptor beta chain appeared many times. What it binds is not known. The data are from a study of metastatic and nonmetastatic thyroid tumors. Study details: Repertoire comparison spanned blood and tumor or nodule tissue of malignant and benign thyroid patients. The study, taken as a whole, reports: Relative to benign nodules, malignant thyroid tumors were reportedly characterized by significantly elevated TCR beta diversity in blood and tumor.

Original methodology: To classify distant metastasis in papillary thyroid cancer, a model was built from CDR3 differences across clinicopathological groups. TCRdb re-clonotyped the PCR reads through MiXCR. These V and J calls originate from TCRdb's pipeline instead of the authors' own analysis. The sample carries about 30,000 clones, 16% recorded once. CDR1 and CDR2 (germline): DFQATT, SNEGSKA (reference sequence). J was trimmed by 4 bases and V by 5 bases; bases with no gene match: 3. This CDR3 is built from 14 residues. Every patient underwent thyroid surgery untreated. The chain uses TRBV20-1 and TRBJ2-1, with 12 bases fitting TRBD2. The TCR was taken from a female donor with papillary thyroid cancer or a benign thyroid nodule (not recorded which). Some clones in this sample may be carry-over from other donors' samples. The specimen was blood. The CDR3 is CSAPGTSGYNEQFF. The CDR3 DNA reads as TGCAGTGCTCCGGGGACTAGCGGGTACAATGAGCAGTTCTTC.